This T cell receptor beta chain comes out of a study of regulatory T cells in long-lasting Graves disease. This clonotype was found many times. Combining iRepertoire HTBI primers with Arm-PCR of CDR3 regions, the authors built TCR beta libraries. TCRdb used MiXCR to reprocess the multiplex PCR reads, holding one entry per CDR3 protein. The repertoire includes about 660,000 distinct CDR3 sequences, about 32% of them detected once, and about 42% sits in the top ten. Described time point: persistent/refractory GD, antithyroid drugs over 5 years with positive TRAb. Following extraction of RNA from PBMCs, that RNA was used to make the TCR library. The sample was peripheral blood mononuclear cells (PBMCs), taken when the disease was refractory, from a patient treated with antithyroid drugs. This TCR came from a female donor with Graves disease.

Here the CDR3 DNA reads TGCAGCGTTGGCCCCAAGCGCAGGGATAACACTGAAGCTTTCTTT. It yields the protein CSVGPKRRDNTEAFF. This chain links TRBV29-1 with TRBJ1-1; perhaps TRBD1 as D (5 bases). CDR1 is SQVTM, CDR2 ANQGSEA, per germline. Trimming pared 4 bases from V and 2 bases from J, leaving 17 bases between. The length of the CDR3 is 15 residues.